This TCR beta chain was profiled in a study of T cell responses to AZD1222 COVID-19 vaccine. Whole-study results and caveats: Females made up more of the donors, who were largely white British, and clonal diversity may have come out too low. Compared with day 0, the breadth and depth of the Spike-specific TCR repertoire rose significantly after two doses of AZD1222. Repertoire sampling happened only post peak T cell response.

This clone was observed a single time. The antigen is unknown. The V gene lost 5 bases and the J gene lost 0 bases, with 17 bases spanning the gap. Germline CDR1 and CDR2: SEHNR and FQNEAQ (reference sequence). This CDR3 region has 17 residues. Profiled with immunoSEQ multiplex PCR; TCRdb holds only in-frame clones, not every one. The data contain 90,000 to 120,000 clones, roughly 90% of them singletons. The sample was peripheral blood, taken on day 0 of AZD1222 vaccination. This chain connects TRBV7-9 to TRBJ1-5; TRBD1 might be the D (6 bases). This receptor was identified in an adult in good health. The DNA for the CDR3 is TGTGCCAGCAGCCATAGCGGGGGGGCCCGTAGCAATCAGCCCCAGCATTTT. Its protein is CASSHSGGARSNQPQHF.